This TCR beta chain emerged from a study of vaccination and CD4 T cells after COVID-19. The V gene end was trimmed by 2 bases and the J gene end by 2 bases; junction bases not matched to a gene: 9. This CDR3 has 18 amino acids. The germline CDR1 and CDR2 sequences are MNHEY and SMNVEV (reference sequence). With respect to this clonotype: Its antigen is undetermined.

Noted treatment: roughly 10-day PBMC culture with coronavirus spike peptide pools or control peptides (ViraFEST assay). Having spent 10 days in culture, CD4+ T cells were then isolated by negative selection. Cultured CD4+ T cell DNA underwent sequencing with the Oncomine TCR Beta short-read assay. TCRdb re-derived calls from the PCR reads in MiXCR, one entry per CDR3 protein. The table has over 8,000 distinct CDR3 sequences, 60% to 70% seen once. This clonotype originated in a human donor who had recovered from COVID-19. The chain uses TRBV27 and TRBJ2-1; 10 bases map to TRBD2. Material: CD4+ T cells from blood, cultured in vitro. CDR3 bases: TGTGCCAGCAGTTTACTAGCGGGGGCTTTAGGAACCTACAATGAGCAGTTCTTC. Translation: CASSLLAGALGTYNEQFF.